This T cell receptor (beta chain) was recovered during a study of T cells after yellow fever vaccination. The table lists this clonotype with many counts. TCRdb processed the 5' RACE reads anew with MiXCR; each CDR3 protein has one entry. Among some 220,000 distinct CDR3 sequences, about 3% were seen once, and the ten largest hold around 3%. This receptor was taken from a man between 18 and 29 years old who received the YFV17D yellow fever vaccine. Here the sequenced sample was CD4+ T cells sorted from PBMCs, taken 10 days after the yellow fever booster vaccination.

CDR3: CASGGTVETQYF. CDR3 nucleotide sequence: TGTGCCAGCGGCGGGACGGTGGAGACCCAGTACTTC. The J gene is TRBJ2-5, the V gene TRBV5-6, with D tentatively TRBD2 (6 bases). The V gene's germline CDR1 is SGHDT and CDR2 YYEEEE. The V gene lost 7 bases and the J gene lost 5 bases, with 12 bases spanning the gap. The CDR3 runs 12 residues. The full variable domain, its missing parts supplied by reference TRBV5-6 and TRBJ2-5, is DAGVTQSPTHLIKTRGQQVTLRCSPKSGHDTVSWYQQALGQGPQFIFQYYEEEERQRGNFPDRFSGHQFPNYSSELNVNALLLGDSALYLCASGGTVETQYFGPGTRLLVL.